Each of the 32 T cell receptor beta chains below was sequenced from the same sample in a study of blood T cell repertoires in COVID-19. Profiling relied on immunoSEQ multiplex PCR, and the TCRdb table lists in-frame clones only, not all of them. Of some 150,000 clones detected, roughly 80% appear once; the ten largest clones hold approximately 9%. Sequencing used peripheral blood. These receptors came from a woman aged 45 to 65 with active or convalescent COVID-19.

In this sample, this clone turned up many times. The DNA for the CDR3 is TGTGCCAGCAGCGTAGAACTAGCCACAGATACGCAGTATTTT. Amino acid sequence: CASSVELATDTQYF. V and J are TRBV9 and TRBJ2-3, with D maybe TRBD2 (6 bases). The CDR3 spans 14 residues. Trimming stripped 0 bases from V and 2 bases from J, with 7 bases between. Germline V gives CDR1 SGDLS, CDR2 YYNGEE.

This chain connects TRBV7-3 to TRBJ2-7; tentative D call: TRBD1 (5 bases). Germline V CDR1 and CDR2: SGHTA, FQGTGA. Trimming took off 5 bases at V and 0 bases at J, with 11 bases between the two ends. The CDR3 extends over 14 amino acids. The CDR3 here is CASSLTVGSYEQYF. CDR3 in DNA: TGTGCCAGCAGCCTGACAGTAGGCTCCTACGAGCAGTACTTC.

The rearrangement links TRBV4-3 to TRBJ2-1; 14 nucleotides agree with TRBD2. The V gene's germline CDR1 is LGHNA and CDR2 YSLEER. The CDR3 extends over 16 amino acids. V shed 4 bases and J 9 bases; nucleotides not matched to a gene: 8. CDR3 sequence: CASSPGLAGAQAEQFF. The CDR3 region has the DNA TGCGCCAGCAGCCCGGGACTAGCGGGGGCCCAGGCTGAGCAGTTCTTC.

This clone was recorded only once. CDR3 amino acids: CASTQREDQPQHF. The DNA of the CDR3 is TGTGCCAGCACGCAGAGGGAGGATCAGCCCCAGCATTTT. The chain is built from TRBV12-3 or TRBV12-4 and TRBJ1-5; no clear D. This CDR3 region has 13 residues. Trimming took off 7 bases at V and 5 bases at J, with 12 bases between the two ends.

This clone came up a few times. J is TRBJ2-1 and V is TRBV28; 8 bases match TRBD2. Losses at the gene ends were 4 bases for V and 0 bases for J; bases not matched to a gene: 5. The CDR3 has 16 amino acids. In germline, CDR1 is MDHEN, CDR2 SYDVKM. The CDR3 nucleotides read TGTGCCAGCAGTTCCATAAGCGGGAGCTCCTACAATGAGCAGTTCTTC. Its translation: CASSSISGSSYNEQFF.

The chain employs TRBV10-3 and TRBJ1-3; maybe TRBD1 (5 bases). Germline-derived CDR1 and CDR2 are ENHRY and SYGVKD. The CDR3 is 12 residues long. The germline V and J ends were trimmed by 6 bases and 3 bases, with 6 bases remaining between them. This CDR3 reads CAIRGVGNTIYF. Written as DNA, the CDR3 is TGTGCCATCAGAGGGGTTGGAAACACCATATATTTT.

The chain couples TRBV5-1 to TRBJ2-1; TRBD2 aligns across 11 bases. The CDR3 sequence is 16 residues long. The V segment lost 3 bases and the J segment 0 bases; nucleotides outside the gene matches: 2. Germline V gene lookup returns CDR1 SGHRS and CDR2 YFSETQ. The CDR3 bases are TGCGCCAGCAGCTCTCTAGCGGGAGGCTCCTACAATGAGCAGTTCTTC. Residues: CASSSLAGGSYNEQFF. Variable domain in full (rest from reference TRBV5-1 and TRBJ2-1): KAGVTQTPRYLIKTRGQQVTLSCSPISGHRSVSWYQQTPGQGLQFLFEYFSETQRNKGNFPGRFSGRQFSNSRSEMNVSTLELGDSALYLCASSSLAGGSYNEQFFGPGTRLTVL.

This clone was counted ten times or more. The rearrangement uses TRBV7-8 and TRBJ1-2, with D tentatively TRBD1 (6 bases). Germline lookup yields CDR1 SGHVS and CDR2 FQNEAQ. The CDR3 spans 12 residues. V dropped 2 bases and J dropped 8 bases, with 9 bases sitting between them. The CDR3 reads CASSLQGRGYTF. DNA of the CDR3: TGTGCCAGCAGCTTACAGGGGAGAGGCTACACCTTC.

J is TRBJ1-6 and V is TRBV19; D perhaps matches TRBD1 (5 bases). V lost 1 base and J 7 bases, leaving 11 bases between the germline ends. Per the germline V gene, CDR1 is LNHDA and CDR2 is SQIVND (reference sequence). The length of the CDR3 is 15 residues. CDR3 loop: CASSIGHRGNSPLHF. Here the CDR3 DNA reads TGTGCCAGTAGTATAGGACACCGGGGGAATTCACCCCTCCACTTT.

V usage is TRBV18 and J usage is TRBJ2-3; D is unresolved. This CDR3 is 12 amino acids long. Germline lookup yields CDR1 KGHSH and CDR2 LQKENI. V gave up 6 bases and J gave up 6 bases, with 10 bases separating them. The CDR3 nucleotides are TGTGCCAGCTCGCCCGATCGGGATACGCAGTATTTT. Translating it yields CASSPDRDTQYF.

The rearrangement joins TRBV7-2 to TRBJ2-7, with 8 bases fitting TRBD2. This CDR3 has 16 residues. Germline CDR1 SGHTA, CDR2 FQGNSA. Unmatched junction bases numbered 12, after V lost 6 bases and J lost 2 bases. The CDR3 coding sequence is TGTGCCAGCAGTCAGGCGGCGGGAGGTACCCCCTACGAGCAGTACTTC. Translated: CASSQAAGGTPYEQYF. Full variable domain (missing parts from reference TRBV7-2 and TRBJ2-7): GAGVSQSPSNKVTEKGKDVELRCDPISGHTALYWYRQSLGQGLEFLIYFQGNSAPDKSGLPSDRFSAERTGGSVSTLTIQRTQQEDSAVYLCASSQAAGGTPYEQYFGPGTRLTVT.

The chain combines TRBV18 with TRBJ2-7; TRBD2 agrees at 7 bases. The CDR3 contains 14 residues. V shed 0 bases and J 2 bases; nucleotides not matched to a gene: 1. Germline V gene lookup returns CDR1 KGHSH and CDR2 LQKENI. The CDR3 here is CASSPPSGAYEQYF. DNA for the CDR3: TGTGCCAGCTCACCACCAAGCGGGGCCTACGAGCAGTACTTC.

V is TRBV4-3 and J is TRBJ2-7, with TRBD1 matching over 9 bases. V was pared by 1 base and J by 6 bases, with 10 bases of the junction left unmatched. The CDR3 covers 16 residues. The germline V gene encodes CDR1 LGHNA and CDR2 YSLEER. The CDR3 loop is CASSQGSGTGSSEQYF. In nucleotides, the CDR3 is TGCGCCAGCAGCCAAGGCTCCGGGACAGGGTCCAGCGAGCAGTACTTC.

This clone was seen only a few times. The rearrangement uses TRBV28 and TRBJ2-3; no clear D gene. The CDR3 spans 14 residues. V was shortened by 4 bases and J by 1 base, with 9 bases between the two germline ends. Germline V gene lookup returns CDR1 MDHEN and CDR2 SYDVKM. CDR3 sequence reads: CASSSRVGTDTQYF. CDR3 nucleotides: TGTGCCAGCAGTTCCCGGGTGGGCACAGATACGCAGTATTTT.

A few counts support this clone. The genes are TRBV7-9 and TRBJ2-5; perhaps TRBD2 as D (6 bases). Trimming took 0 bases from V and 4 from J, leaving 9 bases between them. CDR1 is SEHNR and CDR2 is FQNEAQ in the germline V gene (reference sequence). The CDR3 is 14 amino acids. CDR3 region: CASSLAEGSETQYF. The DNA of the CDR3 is TGTGCCAGCAGCTTAGCGGAGGGCTCAGAGACCCAGTACTTC.

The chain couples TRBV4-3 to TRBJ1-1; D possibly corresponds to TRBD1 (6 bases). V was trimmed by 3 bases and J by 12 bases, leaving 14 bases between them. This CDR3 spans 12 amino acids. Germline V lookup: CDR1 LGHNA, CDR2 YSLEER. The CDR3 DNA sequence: TGCGCCAGCAGCCAGTCTCGGGACACAACTTTCTTT. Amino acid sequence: CASSQSRDTTFF.

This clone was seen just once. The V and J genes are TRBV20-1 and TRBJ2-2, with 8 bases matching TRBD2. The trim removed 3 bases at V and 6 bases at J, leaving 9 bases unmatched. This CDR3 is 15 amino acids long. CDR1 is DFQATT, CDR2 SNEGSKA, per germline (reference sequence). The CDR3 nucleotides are TGCAGTGCTAGTCGACTAGCGTGGGGAGCCGGGGAGCTGTTTTTT. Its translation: CSASRLAWGAGELFF.

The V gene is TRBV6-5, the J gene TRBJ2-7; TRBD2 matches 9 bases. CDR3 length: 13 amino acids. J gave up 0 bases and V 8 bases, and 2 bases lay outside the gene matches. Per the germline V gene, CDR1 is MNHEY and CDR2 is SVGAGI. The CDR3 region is CASGSGSSYEQYF. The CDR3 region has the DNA TGTGCCAGCGGTAGCGGGAGCTCCTACGAGCAGTACTTC.

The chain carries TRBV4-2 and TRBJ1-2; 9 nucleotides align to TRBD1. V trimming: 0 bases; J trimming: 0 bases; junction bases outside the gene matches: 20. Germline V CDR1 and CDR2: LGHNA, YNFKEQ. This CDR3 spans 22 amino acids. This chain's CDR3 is CASSQDSRTGASRTGSNYGYTF. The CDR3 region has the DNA TGTGCCAGCAGCCAAGACTCGCGGACAGGGGCCTCCCGGACCGGGTCTAACTATGGCTACACCTTC.

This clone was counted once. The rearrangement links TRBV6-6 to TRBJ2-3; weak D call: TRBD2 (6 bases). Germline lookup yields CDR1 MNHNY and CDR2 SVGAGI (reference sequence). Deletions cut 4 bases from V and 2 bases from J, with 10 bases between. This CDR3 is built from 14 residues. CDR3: CASSSGLYTDTQYF. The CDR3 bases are TGTGCCAGCAGTTCCGGACTATACACAGATACGCAGTATTTT.

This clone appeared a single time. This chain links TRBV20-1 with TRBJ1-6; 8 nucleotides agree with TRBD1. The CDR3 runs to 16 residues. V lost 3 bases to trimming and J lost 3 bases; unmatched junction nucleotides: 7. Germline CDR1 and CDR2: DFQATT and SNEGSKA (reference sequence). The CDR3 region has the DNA TGCAGTGCTAGTGCAGGGGGCGCATACTATAATTCACCCCTCCACTTT. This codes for CSASAGGAYYNSPLHF.

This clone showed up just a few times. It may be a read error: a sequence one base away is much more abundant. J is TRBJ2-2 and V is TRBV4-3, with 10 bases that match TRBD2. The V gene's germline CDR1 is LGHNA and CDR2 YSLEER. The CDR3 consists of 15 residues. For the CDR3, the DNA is TGCGCCACCAGCCAAAAGCGGGGGGGGACCGGGGAGCTGTTTTTT. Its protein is CATSQKRGGTGELFF.

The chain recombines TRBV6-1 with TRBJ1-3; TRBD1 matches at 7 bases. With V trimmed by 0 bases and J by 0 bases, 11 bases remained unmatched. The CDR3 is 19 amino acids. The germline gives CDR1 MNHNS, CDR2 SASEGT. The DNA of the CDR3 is TGTGCCAGCAGTGAAGCCCGGACAGGACCCACTTACTCTGGAAACACCATATATTTT. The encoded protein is CASSEARTGPTYSGNTIYF.

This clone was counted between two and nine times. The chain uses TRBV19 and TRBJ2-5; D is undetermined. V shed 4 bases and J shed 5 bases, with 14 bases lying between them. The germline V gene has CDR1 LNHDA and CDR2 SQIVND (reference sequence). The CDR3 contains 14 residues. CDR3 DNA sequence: TGTGCCAGTAGTACCTCGGCGGCTGTTGAGACCCAGTACTTC. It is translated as CASSTSAAVETQYF.

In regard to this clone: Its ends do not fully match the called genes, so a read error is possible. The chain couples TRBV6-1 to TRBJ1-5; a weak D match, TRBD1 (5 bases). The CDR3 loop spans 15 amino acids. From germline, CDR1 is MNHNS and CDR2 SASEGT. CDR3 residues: CASSDGGVRKQPQHF. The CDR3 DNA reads TGTGCCAGCAGTGACGGGGGGGTGCGCAAGCAGCCCCAGCATTTT.

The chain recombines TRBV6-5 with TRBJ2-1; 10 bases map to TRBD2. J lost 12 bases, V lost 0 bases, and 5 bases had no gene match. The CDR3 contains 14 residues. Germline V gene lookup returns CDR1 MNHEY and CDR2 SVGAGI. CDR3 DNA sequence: TGTGCCAGCAGTTACTCGAGTTTAGCGGGGGGGCAGTTCTTC. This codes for CASSYSSLAGGQFF.

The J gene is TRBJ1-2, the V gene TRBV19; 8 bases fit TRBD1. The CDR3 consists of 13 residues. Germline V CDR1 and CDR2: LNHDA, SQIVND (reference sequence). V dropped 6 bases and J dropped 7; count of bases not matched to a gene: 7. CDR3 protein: CASSYDRGGGYTF. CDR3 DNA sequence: TGTGCCAGTAGCTATGACAGGGGCGGTGGCTACACCTTC.

CDR3 sequence: CASSPHVPPGNIQYF. Written as DNA, the CDR3 is TGTGCCAGCTCCCCCCACGTCCCCCCGGGAAACATTCAGTACTTC. The rearrangement joins TRBV18 to TRBJ2-4; D gene uncertain. The V gene's germline CDR1 is KGHSH and CDR2 LQKENI. The CDR3 is made up of 15 amino acids. V was cut by 6 bases and J by 6 bases, with 18 bases left in between.

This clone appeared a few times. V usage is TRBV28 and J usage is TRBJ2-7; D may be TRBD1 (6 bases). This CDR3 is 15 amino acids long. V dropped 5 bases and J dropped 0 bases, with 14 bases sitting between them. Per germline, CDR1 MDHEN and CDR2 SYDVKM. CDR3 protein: CASSPDRMSSYEQYF. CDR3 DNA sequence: TGTGCCAGCAGTCCTGACAGGATGAGCTCCTACGAGCAGTACTTC.

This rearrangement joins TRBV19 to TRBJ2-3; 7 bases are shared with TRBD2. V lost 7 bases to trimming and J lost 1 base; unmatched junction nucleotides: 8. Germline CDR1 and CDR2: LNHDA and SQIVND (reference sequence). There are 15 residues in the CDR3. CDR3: CASNIAGRGTDTQYF. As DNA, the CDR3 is TGTGCCAGTAACATAGCGGGTCGTGGCACAGATACGCAGTATTTT.

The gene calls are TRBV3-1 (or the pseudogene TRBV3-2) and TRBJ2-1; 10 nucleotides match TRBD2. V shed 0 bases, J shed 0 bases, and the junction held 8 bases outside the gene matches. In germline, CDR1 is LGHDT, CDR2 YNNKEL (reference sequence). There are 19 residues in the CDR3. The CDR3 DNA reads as TGTGCCAGCAGCCAAGAATTCCTAGCGGGAGAGCTCTCCTACAATGAGCAGTTCTTC. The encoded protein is CASSQEFLAGELSYNEQFF.

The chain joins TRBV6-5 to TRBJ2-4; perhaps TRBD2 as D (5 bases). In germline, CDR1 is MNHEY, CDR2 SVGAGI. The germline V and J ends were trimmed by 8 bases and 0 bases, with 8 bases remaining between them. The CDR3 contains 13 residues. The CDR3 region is CASVGLAKNIQYF. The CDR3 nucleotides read TGTGCCAGCGTAGGACTAGCCAAAAACATTCAGTACTTC.